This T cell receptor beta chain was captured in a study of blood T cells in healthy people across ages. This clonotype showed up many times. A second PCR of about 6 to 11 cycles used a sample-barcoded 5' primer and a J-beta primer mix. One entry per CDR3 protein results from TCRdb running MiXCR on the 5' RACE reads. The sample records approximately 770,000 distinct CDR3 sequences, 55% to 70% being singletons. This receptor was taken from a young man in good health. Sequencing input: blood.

This chain's CDR3 is CASRGAGTSGYTF. The CDR3 DNA sequence: TGTGCCAGCAGGGGCGCCGGGACATCGGGCTACACCTTC. V gene TRBV28 combines with J gene TRBJ1-2; maybe TRBD1 (6 bases). CDR1 is MDHEN and CDR2 is SYDVKM in the germline V gene. Trimming removed 6 bases from V and 8 bases from J, with 16 bases in between. The CDR3 sequence is 13 residues long.